The 10 T cell receptor beta chains listed next were all sequenced from one sample in a study of blood T cells in healthy people across ages. Alongside a J-beta primer mix, a sample-barcoded 5' primer served in a second PCR lasting about 7 to 12 cycles. Via MiXCR, TCRdb re-called the 5' RACE reads, giving one row per CDR3 protein. The sample lists 660,000 or so distinct CDR3 sequences, roughly three fifths occurring once. The specimen sequenced was blood. These TCRs come from a man in his fifties or sixties in good health.

This rearrangement joins TRBV12-3 or TRBV12-4 to TRBJ2-5; D might be TRBD2 (6 bases). The CDR3 has 16 residues. V dropped 1 base and J dropped 11 bases, with 23 bases sitting between them. CDR3 in DNA: TGTGCCAGCAGTTTAGATGGGACTGTGACCTACAATGAGCAGTACTTC. It translates to CASSLDGTVTYNEQYF.

CDR3 sequence reads: CASSYRAGGTGNEQFF. The DNA of the CDR3 is TGTGCCAGCAGTTACAGGGCGGGGGGGACCGGCAATGAGCAGTTCTTC. The chain links TRBV6-2 or TRBV6-3 to TRBJ2-1; 9 bases are a match to TRBD2. Germline V gives CDR1 MNHEY, CDR2 SVGEGT. This CDR3 has 16 amino acids. J gave up 6 bases and V 2 bases, and 8 bases lay outside the gene matches.

Concerning this clonotype: Just one base apart from a much larger clone, this may be a read error. The chain carries TRBV29-1 and TRBJ1-2; TRBD1 is a possible D gene (6 bases). Germline V lookup: CDR1 SQVTM, CDR2 ANQGSEA. The V end lost 5 bases, the J end lost 3 bases, and 13 bases lay between the germline ends. The CDR3 runs 13 residues. The CDR3, as DNA: TGCAGCGTTAGTGGGACACGGGACTATGGCTACACCTTC. Translating gives CSVSGTRDYGYTF.

In this sample, this clonotype turned up a few times. The genes are TRBV5-1 and TRBJ1-6; D gene unclear. Germline V gene data show CDR1 as SGHRS and CDR2 as YFSETQ. Deletions cut 0 bases from V and 0 bases from J, with 10 bases between. This CDR3 region has 17 residues. The CDR3 DNA follows: TGCGCCAGCAGCTTGGGCGGAGGAAGCTCCTATAATTCACCCCTCCACTTT. Translated: CASSLGGGSSYNSPLHF.

CDR3 region: CASSQKGSTGDEQFF. Written as DNA, the CDR3 is TGCGCCAGCAGCCAAAAGGGCTCAACTGGGGATGAGCAGTTCTTC. The chain carries TRBV4-1 and TRBJ2-1; D is ambiguous. This CDR3 contains 15 residues. Trimming pared 2 bases from V and 8 bases from J, leaving 16 bases between. Germline loops: CDR1 MGHRA, CDR2 YSYEKL.

This chain links TRBV14 with TRBJ2-2; the D is unclear. CDR1 and CDR2 from the germline V gene are SGHDN and FVKESK. The CDR3 length is 13 residues. Trimming removed 6 bases at V and 2 bases at J, with 7 bases between. CDR3 loop: CASRTLNTGELFF. The DNA of the CDR3 is TGTGCCAGCAGGACATTAAACACCGGGGAGCTGTTTTTT.

The gene calls are TRBV28 and TRBJ1-1; 8 positions match TRBD1. This CDR3 is 14 amino acids long. Germline V gene sequence: CDR1 MDHEN, CDR2 SYDVKM. V gave up 8 bases and J gave up 1 base; unmatched junction bases: 6. For the CDR3, the DNA is TGTGCCAGCGGGGAGACAGGGGCGAACACTGAAGCTTTCTTT. Translation: CASGETGANTEAFF.

This clonotype was picked up a small number of times. The chain's CDR3 is CASRQGEGYEQYF. DNA of the CDR3: TGTGCCAGCCGACAGGGTGAAGGGTACGAGCAGTACTTC. The chain is built from TRBV12-3 or TRBV12-4 and TRBJ2-7, with 7 positions matching TRBD1. The V gene end was trimmed by 8 bases and the J gene end by 4 bases; junction bases not matched to a gene: 8. The CDR3 is made up of 13 amino acids.

The chain uses TRBV4-1 and TRBJ2-1, with no clear D. The CDR3 is made up of 14 amino acids. Per germline, CDR1 MGHRA and CDR2 YSYEKL. Trimming removed 1 base at V and 8 bases at J, with 12 bases between. The CDR3 sequence: CASSQAPGLDEQFF. The CDR3 region has the DNA TGCGCCAGCAGCCAAGCCCCCGGGTTAGATGAGCAGTTCTTC.

The V and J genes are TRBV5-1 and TRBJ2-3; D possibly corresponds to TRBD1 (6 bases). Trimming took 1 base from V and 0 from J, leaving 15 bases between them. The germline CDR1 and CDR2 sequences are SGHRS and YFSETQ. The CDR3 has 17 residues. CDR3 protein: CASSLILRGTSTDTQYF. The CDR3 DNA sequence: TGCGCCAGCAGCTTGATCTTAAGGGGGACCAGCACAGATACGCAGTATTTT.